Below, 10 T cell receptor beta chains from the same sample are listed, as sequenced in a study of CD8+ T cells in alopecia areata. Treatment specified: oral pan-JAK inhibitor, 5-10 mg twice daily. Peripheral blood, together with lesional scalp punch biopsies, was collected from alopecia areata patients. Once RNA had been extracted, it was reverse transcribed into cDNA to act as the sequencing template. Profiling relied on immunoSEQ multiplex PCR, and the TCRdb table lists in-frame clones only, not all of them. The profile covers fewer than 15,000 clones, with approximately 67% appearing a single time and 7% to 7.5% taken by the ten largest. Specimen: skin, collected at week 4, from a patient treated with tofacitinib. These receptors came from a human donor with alopecia areata.

Remarks on this clone: A junction end diverges from the germline sequence, so it may reflect a read error. The V gene is TRBV29-1, the J gene TRBJ2-1; D could derive from TRBD1 or TRBD2 (5 bases each). CDR1 is SQVTM, CDR2 ANQGSEA, per germline. The CDR3 is 17 amino acids. The CDR3 nucleotides are TGCAGCGTTGAAGATATCACCTCAGGGAGCTCCTACAATGGGCAGTTCTTC. Its protein product is CSVEDITSGSSYNGQFF.

The gene calls are TRBV4-3 and TRBJ2-6, with a tentative D call TRBD1 (5 bases). Trimming pared 5 bases from V and 6 bases from J, leaving 17 bases between. CDR3 size: 16 residues. CDR1 LGHNA and CDR2 YSLEER come from the germline V gene. CDR3 sequence (DNA): TGCGCCAGCAGCGAAGGGGCCCTTATCAAGGCCAACGTCCTGACTTTC. It codes for CASSEGALIKANVLTF.

This clone appeared a single time. This chain connects TRBV9 to TRBJ2-1; the match to TRBD2 covers 10 bases. Germline trimming cut 2 bases from V and 5 bases from J; bases unmatched to any gene: 13. The CDR3 is 18 residues long. CDR1 and CDR2 from the germline V gene are SGDLS and YYNGEE. In DNA, the CDR3 is TGTGCCAGCAGCGTTCAGCGGGGGGGCCCCCTCGGGGACAATGAGCAGTTCTTC. Residues: CASSVQRGGPLGDNEQFF.

This clone has just one count. The chain recombines TRBV7-9 with TRBJ2-5; D is unclear. The CDR3 consists of 13 residues. V lost 5 bases, J lost 5 bases, and 12 bases lay in between. Germline values: CDR1 SEHNR, CDR2 FQNEAQ (reference sequence). CDR3 in amino acids: CASSATSQETQYF. CDR3 DNA sequence: TGTGCCAGCAGCGCTACCTCTCAGGAGACCCAGTACTTC.

This sequence joins TRBV2 and TRBJ2-3; TRBD2 agrees at 15 bases. Per the germline V gene, CDR1 is SNHLY and CDR2 is FYNNEI. The CDR3 extends over 18 amino acids. V was clipped by 6 bases and J by 3 bases; unmatched bases: 10. As DNA, the CDR3 is TGTGCCAGCAGCCCCGGGACTAGCGGGGGGCCCACAACAGATACGCAGTATTTT. The encoded protein is CASSPGTSGGPTTDTQYF.

This clone was picked up a small number of times. The gene calls are TRBV5-1 and TRBJ2-5; D may be TRBD2 (6 bases). Germline assignment: CDR1 SGHRS and CDR2 YFSETQ. The germline V and J ends were trimmed by 2 bases and 5 bases, with 10 bases remaining between them. This CDR3 has 13 amino acids. CDR3 nucleotides: TGCGCCAGCAGCTTTCAGGCGGGGGAGACCCAGTACTTC. Protein sequence: CASSFQAGETQYF.

The V and J genes are TRBV4-2 and TRBJ2-5; 12 nucleotides align to TRBD2. The J call may be in error: the DNA end matches TRBJ2-7 better. Germline V CDR1 and CDR2: LGHNA, YNFKEQ. CDR3 length: 18 amino acids. This chain's CDR3 is CASSQDASGGDNPYEQYF. CDR3 DNA sequence: TGTGCCAGCAGCCAAGACGCTAGCGGGGGGGATAACCCCTACGAGCAGTACTTC.

This chain uses TRBV23-1 with TRBJ2-5, with D possibly being TRBD1 (5 bases). TRBV23-1 is treated as an ORF (open reading frame) with a function not yet certain. The V gene lost 6 bases and the J gene lost 1 base, with 9 bases spanning the gap. This CDR3 has 13 residues. The CDR3 sequence: CASRSQVQETQYF. In DNA form, the CDR3 reads TGCGCCAGCAGGTCACAGGTCCAAGAGACCCAGTACTTC.

Only a few counts were recorded for this clone. This chain links TRBV19 with TRBJ2-1; D call uncertain. The CDR3 length is 14 residues. Germline loops: CDR1 LNHDA, CDR2 SQIVND (reference sequence). V was cut by 3 bases and J by 0 bases, with 6 bases left in between. DNA for the CDR3: TGTGCCAGTAGTATTAGACGCTCCTACAATGAGCAGTTCTTC. Translating gives CASSIRRSYNEQFF.

Concerning this clone itself: No conserved phenylalanine or tryptophan is present at the end of the CDR3, so a read error is the likely explanation. The chain employs TRBV5-1 and TRBJ1-6; D possibly corresponds to TRBD1 (6 bases). V was clipped by 4 bases and J by 9 bases, with 23 bases between them. Looked up from germline, CDR1 is SGHRS and CDR2 is YFSETQ. The CDR3 loop spans 17 amino acids. The CDR3: CASSPTGRAVGGSPLHL. DNA of the CDR3: TGCGCCAGCAGCCCAACAGGGAGGGCCGTTGGTGGTTCACCCCTCCACCTT.